This T cell receptor beta chain was found in a study of OX40 agonist ivuxolimab in advanced cancers. Whole-study context: Aged roughly 23 to 80 with a mean of approximately 60 years, they were almost 85% male. Of the participants, under 50% had some prior anti-PD-1, anti-PD-L1 or anti-CTLA-4 therapy, which was allowed. Study conclusions and caveats: CD8+ T cells averaged more expanded clones than CD4+. Among the lowest peripheral clonal expansion occurred in 0.1-3.0 mg/kg partial responders.

TCRdb's copy holds only in-frame clones and misses some; the assay was immunoSEQ multiplex PCR. This table holds roughly 100,000 clones, roughly 84% found once. The V gene end was trimmed by 7 bases and the J gene end by 3 bases; junction bases not matched to a gene: 17. CDR3 length: 17 amino acids. Regarding this clone: Its antigen remains unidentified.

The receptor's source is an adult with an advanced solid tumor such as melanoma, head and neck, liver or kidney cancer. Sequences were derived from CD4+ or CD8+ T cells sorted from blood, sampled in a trial of the OX40 agonist ivuxolimab. The chain uses TRBV23-1 and TRBJ2-7; 8 bases are a match to TRBD1. TRBV23-1 is an ORF for which the function is uncertain. CDR3 protein: CASNQGSGGQGLYEQYF. The CDR3 DNA reads TGCGCCAGCAACCAAGGATCCGGTGGACAGGGCCTCTACGAGCAGTACTTC.